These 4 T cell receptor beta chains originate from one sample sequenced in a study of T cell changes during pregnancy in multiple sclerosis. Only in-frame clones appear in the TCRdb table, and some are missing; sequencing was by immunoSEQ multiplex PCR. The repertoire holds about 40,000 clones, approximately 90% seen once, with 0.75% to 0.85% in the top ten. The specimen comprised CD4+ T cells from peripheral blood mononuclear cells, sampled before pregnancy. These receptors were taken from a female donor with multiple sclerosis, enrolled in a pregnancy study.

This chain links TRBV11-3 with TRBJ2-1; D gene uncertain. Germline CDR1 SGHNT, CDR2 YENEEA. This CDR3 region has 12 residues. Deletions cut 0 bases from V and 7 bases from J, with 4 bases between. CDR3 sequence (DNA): TGTGCCAGCAGCTTAGATAGTAATGAGCAGTTCTTC. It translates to CASSLDSNEQFF.

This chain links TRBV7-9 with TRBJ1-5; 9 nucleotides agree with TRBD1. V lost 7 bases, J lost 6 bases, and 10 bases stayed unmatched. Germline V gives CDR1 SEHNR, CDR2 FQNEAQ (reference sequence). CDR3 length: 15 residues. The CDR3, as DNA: TGTGCCAGCATCCCACAGGGGGCTAGGTTTCAGCCCCAGCATTTT. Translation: CASIPQGARFQPQHF.

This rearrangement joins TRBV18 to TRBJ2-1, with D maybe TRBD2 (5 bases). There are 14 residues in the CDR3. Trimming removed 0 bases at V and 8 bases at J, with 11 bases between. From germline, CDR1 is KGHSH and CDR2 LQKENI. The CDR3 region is CASSPPSTGYEQFF. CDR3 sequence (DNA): TGTGCCAGCTCACCACCGTCCACGGGGTATGAGCAGTTCTTC. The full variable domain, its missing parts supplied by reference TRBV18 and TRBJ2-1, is NAGVMQNPRHLVRRRGQEARLRCSPMKGHSHVYWYRQLPEEGLKFMVYLQKENIIDESGMPKERFSAEFPKEGPSILRIQQVVRGDSAAYFCASSPPSTGYEQFFGPGTRLTVL.

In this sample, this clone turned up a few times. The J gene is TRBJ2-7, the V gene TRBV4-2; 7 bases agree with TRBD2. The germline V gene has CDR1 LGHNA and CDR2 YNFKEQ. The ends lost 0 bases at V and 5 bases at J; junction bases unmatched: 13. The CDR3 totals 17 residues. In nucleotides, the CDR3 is TGTGCCAGCAGCCAAGAAGTCGGCGCGGGAGCAAGCCACGAGCAGTACTTC. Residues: CASSQEVGAGASHEQYF.